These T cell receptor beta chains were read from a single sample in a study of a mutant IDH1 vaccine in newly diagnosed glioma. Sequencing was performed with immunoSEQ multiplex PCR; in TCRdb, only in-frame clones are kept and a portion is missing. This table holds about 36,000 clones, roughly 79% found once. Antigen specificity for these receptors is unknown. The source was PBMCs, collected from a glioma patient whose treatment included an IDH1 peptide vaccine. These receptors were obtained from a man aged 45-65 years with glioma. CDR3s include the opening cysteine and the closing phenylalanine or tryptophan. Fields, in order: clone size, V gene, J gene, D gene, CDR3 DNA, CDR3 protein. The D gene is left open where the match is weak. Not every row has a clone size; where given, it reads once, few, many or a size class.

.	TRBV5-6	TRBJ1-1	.	TGTGCCAGCAGATTCGCAGGGGCTCCTGAAGCTTTCTTT	CASRFAGAPEAFF
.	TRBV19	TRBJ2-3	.	TGTGCCAGTAGTTGGCTAGCTGAACCCACAGATACGCAGTATTTT	CASSWLAEPTDTQYF
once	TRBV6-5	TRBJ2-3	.	TGTGCCAGCAGTTACGTCGGGTCAGATACGCAGTATTTT	CASSYVGSDTQYF
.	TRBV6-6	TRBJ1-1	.	TGTGCCAGCAGTGGCGGGGGGAACACTGAAGCTTTCTTT	CASSGGGNTEAFF
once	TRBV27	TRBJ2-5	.	TGTGCCAGCAGTTTATCGATTAGGCGGGAGACCCAGTACTTC	CASSLSIRRETQYF
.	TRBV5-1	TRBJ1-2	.	TGCGCCAGCAGCTTGGGGTCGGCAGGAGCTTTCTATGGCTACACCTTC	CASSLGSAGAFYGYTF
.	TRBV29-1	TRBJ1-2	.	TGCAGCGTTGTCCTACAGTCCTATGGCTACACCTTC	CSVVLQSYGYTF
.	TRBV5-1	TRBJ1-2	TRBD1	TGCGCCAGCAGCTTGAACGGACAGGGCTATGGCTACACCTTC	CASSLNGQGYGYTF
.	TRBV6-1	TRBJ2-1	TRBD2	TGTGCCAGCACAACTAGCGGGAAAAGTGAGCAGTTCTTC	CASTTSGKSEQFF
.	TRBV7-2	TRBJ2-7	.	TGTGCCAGCAGCTTTGGGGGGCCCTGGGACGAGCAGTACTTC	CASSFGGPWDEQYF
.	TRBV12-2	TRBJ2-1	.	TGTGCAAGTACAGCGTCGGGAATCCTCCTAGCGGGGGGGGAGGAGCAGTTCTTC	CASTASGILLAGGEEQFF
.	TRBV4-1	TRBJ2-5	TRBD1	TGCGCCAGCAGCCAAGCGAACAGGGGTGAAGAGACCCAGTACTTC	CASSQANRGEETQYF
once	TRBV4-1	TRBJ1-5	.	TGCGCCAGCAGCCTTAGGTCAAATCAGCCCCAGCATTTT	CASSLRSNQPQHF
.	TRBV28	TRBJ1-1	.	TGTGCCAGCCGAAGTGACAGGTCCATGAACACTGAAGCTTTCTTT	CASRSDRSMNTEAFF
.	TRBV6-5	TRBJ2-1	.	TGTGCCAGCCTAGCGACAGGGAGGACCTACAATGAGCAGTTCTTC	CASLATGRTYNEQFF
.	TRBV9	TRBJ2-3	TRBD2	TGTGCCAGCAGCGTAGACGGGGGGACCACAGATACGCAGTATTTT	CASSVDGGTTDTQYF
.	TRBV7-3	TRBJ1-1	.	TGTGCCAGCAGCTGGAGTCAGGGCACTGAAGCTTTCTTT	CASSWSQGTEAFF
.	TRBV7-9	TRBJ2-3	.	TGTGCCAGCAGCTTGCTAGGCGGTTACACAGATACGCAGTATTTT	CASSLLGGYTDTQYF
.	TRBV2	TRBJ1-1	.	TGTGCCAGCGGTGAGTCCCCTAACACTGAAGCTTTCTTT	CASGESPNTEAFF
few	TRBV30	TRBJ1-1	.	TGTGCCTGGAGCGTCCGGGACGGCCGCCTTGTGAACACTGAAGCTTTCTTT	CAWSVRDGRLVNTEAFF
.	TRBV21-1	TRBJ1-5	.	TGTGCCAGGGGGGGTTGTCATCAGCCCCAGCATTTT	CARGGCHQPQHF
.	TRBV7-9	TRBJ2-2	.	TGTGCCAGCAGCTTAGCTGGGGTGAACACCGGGGAGCTGTTTTTT	CASSLAGVNTGELFF
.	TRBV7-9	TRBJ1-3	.	TGTGCCCGCGGGGGGACCTCTGGAAACACCATATATTTT	CARGGTSGNTIYF
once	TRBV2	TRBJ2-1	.	TGTGCCAGCAGTGTAGGACAAGTCAATGAGCAGTTCTTC	CASSVGQVNEQFF
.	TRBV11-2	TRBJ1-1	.	TGTGCCAGCAGCGCCTCAGGGAGGGGCACTGAAGCTTTCTTT	CASSASGRGTEAFF
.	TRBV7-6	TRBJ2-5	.	TGTGCCAGCAGCTCCCCACCTAAGACCCAGTACTTC	CASSSPPKTQYF
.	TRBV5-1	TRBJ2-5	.	TGCGCCAGCAGCTTGGATCTTGGGGGGAGACGCGAGACCCAGTACTTC	CASSLDLGGRRETQYF
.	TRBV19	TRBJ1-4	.	TGTGCCAGTAGTAAAGGGGACGCAACTAATGAAAAACTGTTTTTT	CASSKGDATNEKLFF
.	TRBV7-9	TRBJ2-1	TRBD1	TGTGCCAGCAGCCAACAACCCGGGACAGGGTTTTCTGAGCAGTTCTTC	CASSQQPGTGFSEQFF
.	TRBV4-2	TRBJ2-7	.	TGTGCCAGCAGCCAAGAGAATAGCGGTTTCTCCTACGAGCAGTACTTC	CASSQENSGFSYEQYF
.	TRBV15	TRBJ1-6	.	TGTGCCACCAGCAATAGCCAGGGTGGGAATTCACCCCTCCACTTT	CATSNSQGGNSPLHF
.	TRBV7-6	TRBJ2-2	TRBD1	TGTGCCAGCAGCTTCGTCGGGACAGACTCTAACACCGGGGAGCTGTTTTTT	CASSFVGTDSNTGELFF
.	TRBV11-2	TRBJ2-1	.	TGTGCCAGCAGCTCAACAGGAGAGCAGTTCTTC	CASSSTGEQFF
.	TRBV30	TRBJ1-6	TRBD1	TGTGCCACGCGTCAGGCAGGGGGCCAAAATTCACCCCTCCACTTT	CATRQAGGQNSPLHF
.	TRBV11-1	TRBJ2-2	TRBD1	TGTGCCAGCAGCCCAGGGGGCCGGGGGACCACCGGGGAGCTGTTTTTT	CASSPGGRGTTGELFF
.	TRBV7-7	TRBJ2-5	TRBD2	TGTGCTAGCAGCTCCTTGGTCGGGGGGGCACAACAAGAGACCCAGTACTTC	CASSSLVGGAQQETQYF
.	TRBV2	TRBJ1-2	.	TGTGCCAGCAGTGACCAAATATGGGCTAACTATGGCTACACCTTC	CASSDQIWANYGYTF
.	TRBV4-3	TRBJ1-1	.	TGCGCCAGCAGCCAAGATGGGGCACCGAACACTGAAGCTTTCTTT	CASSQDGAPNTEAFF
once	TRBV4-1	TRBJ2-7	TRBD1	TGCGCCAGCAGCCAGGGACAGGGGGCAGTCTACGAGCAGTACTTC	CASSQGQGAVYEQYF